The T cell receptor beta chain described here comes from a study of shared T cell receptors in the human thymus. Trimming took 2 bases from V and 7 from J; bases not matched to a gene: 5. CDR3 length: 15 residues. CDR1 is SGHTA, CDR2 FQGNSA, per germline. Clones were read by immunoSEQ multiplex PCR, and TCRdb kept only the in-frame ones, dropping some. The sample lists about 660,000 clones; approximately 88% were seen once. These data are also associated with another study on human thymus T cells. From that second work: The donors were infants in Finland with congenital heart defects, otherwise immunologically healthy. Thymus tissue was removed during corrective cardiac surgery. Unrelated individuals were reported by related research to share highly overlapping thymic repertoires.

V gene TRBV7-2 combines with J gene TRBJ2-7; 13 bases are shared with TRBD2. Sequencing was done on a sample of thymocytes. The source is a boy less than two years old with a congenital heart defect. The CDR3 DNA reads as TGTGCCAGCAGCTTATCCGGGACTAGCGGGAAGGAGCAGTACTTC. This codes for CASSLSGTSGKEQYF.